Each of the 19 T cell receptor beta chains below was sequenced from the same sample in a study of T cell responses to AZD1222 COVID-19 vaccine. TCRdb keeps only in-frame clones here, not all; method: immunoSEQ multiplex PCR. The table lists tens of thousands of clones, approximately 85% of them singletons. This sample comprised peripheral blood, obtained on day 0 of AZD1222 vaccination. Every receptor here comes from an adult in good health.

This chain links TRBV5-4 with TRBJ1-1; perhaps TRBD1 as D (6 bases). The CDR3 totals 14 residues. V gave up 6 bases and J gave up 1 base, with 13 bases separating them. Germline CDR1 SGHNT, CDR2 YYREEE (reference sequence). DNA for the CDR3: TGTGCCAGCACCGGAGGGGGGGCGAACACTGAAGCTTTCTTT. Amino acid sequence: CASTGGGANTEAFF.

The V call is TRBV6-5, the J call TRBJ1-6; D ambiguous. The germline CDR1 and CDR2 sequences are MNHEY and SVGAGI. V lost 4 bases and J 9 bases, leaving 7 bases between the germline ends. The CDR3 loop spans 12 amino acids. CDR3 protein: CASSSPSSPLHF. The CDR3 DNA reads TGTGCCAGCAGTTCCCCAAGTTCACCCCTCCACTTT.

The CDR3 here is CASSSGLASYQETQYF. The CDR3 DNA is TGTGCCAGCAGTTCCGGACTAGCCTCGTACCAAGAGACCCAGTACTTC. The chain carries TRBV6-5 and TRBJ2-5; 8 nucleotides match TRBD2. J lost 0 bases, V lost 4 bases, and 7 bases had no gene match. Germline CDR1 and CDR2: MNHEY and SVGAGI. The length of the CDR3 is 16 residues.

The genes are TRBV18 and TRBJ2-3, with TRBD1 identical over 7 bases. CDR1 is KGHSH and CDR2 is LQKENI in the germline V gene. V was pared by 5 bases and J by 8 bases, with 10 bases of the junction left unmatched. CDR3 length: 14 amino acids. CDR3 DNA: TGTGCCAGCTCAAGCCAACAAGGGGGCCGTACGCAGTATTTT. Amino acids: CASSSQQGGRTQYF.

This chain links TRBV7-8 with TRBJ2-7, with D unresolved. The CDR3 totals 15 residues. CDR1 SGHVS and CDR2 FQNEAQ come from the germline V gene. Between the trimmed V and J ends, which lost 4 bases and 0 bases, there was a span of 13 bases. The CDR3 DNA follows: TGTGCCAGCAGCTCCCAGGCAGCCTCCTCCTACGAGCAGTACTTC. It translates to CASSSQAASSYEQYF.

The chain carries TRBV27 and TRBJ1-3; 7 positions match TRBD1. The CDR3 is 14 residues long. The J segment lost 2 bases and the V segment lost 8 bases, leaving 6 bases of the junction unmatched. The germline CDR1 and CDR2 sequences are MNHEY and SMNVEV (reference sequence). CDR3 region: CASAVRGPGNTIYF. For the CDR3, the DNA is TGTGCCAGCGCTGTGAGGGGGCCTGGAAACACCATATATTTT.

The chain combines TRBV5-6 with TRBJ1-4, with D possibly TRBD1 on 6 matching bases. The CDR3 is 17 amino acids. CDR1 is SGHDT and CDR2 is YYEEEE in the germline V gene. V shed 0 bases and J shed 0 bases, with 12 bases lying between them. The chain's CDR3 is CASSLDGGSSTNEKLFF. Here the CDR3 DNA reads TGTGCCAGCAGCTTGGACGGGGGCTCTTCAACTAATGAAAAACTGTTTTTT. Variable domain in full (rest from reference TRBV5-6 and TRBJ1-4): DAGVTQSPTHLIKTRGQQVTLRCSPKSGHDTVSWYQQALGQGPQFIFQYYEEEERQRGNFPDRFSGHQFPNYSSELNVNALLLGDSALYLCASSLDGGSSTNEKLFFGSGTQLSVL.

The chain links TRBV5-1 to TRBJ2-7; D remains unclear. V shed 1 base and J shed 1 base, with 9 bases lying between them. This CDR3 is 14 amino acids long. Looked up from germline, CDR1 is SGHRS and CDR2 is YFSETQ. This CDR3 is CASSLQVGSYEQYF. As DNA, the CDR3 is TGCGCCAGCAGCTTGCAGGTCGGGTCCTACGAGCAGTACTTC.

V gene TRBV6-5 combines with J gene TRBJ1-1, with D hard to call. Germline V lookup: CDR1 MNHEY, CDR2 SVGAGI. V gave up 7 bases and J gave up 1 base, with 10 bases separating them. This CDR3 contains 13 residues. The CDR3 coding sequence is TGTGCCAGCACAGCAGGCAGGAACACTGAAGCTTTCTTT. As protein: CASTAGRNTEAFF.

The V gene is TRBV6-1, the J gene TRBJ2-7; D not certain. V was clipped by 3 bases and J by 0 bases, with 6 bases between them. Germline V gene lookup returns CDR1 MNHNS and CDR2 SASEGT. There are 13 residues in the CDR3. In DNA, the CDR3 is TGTGCCAGCAGTGATCAAGCCTCCTACGAGCAGTACTTC. Protein: CASSDQASYEQYF.

The chain couples TRBV29-1 to TRBJ2-2, with 7 nucleotides matching TRBD1. The germline V gene encodes CDR1 SQVTM and CDR2 ANQGSEA. The CDR3 consists of 13 residues. Trimming removed 7 bases from V and 5 bases from J; junction bases left unmatched: 7. The CDR3 spells CSGNRGRTGELFF. The CDR3, as DNA: TGCAGCGGCAACAGGGGTAGGACCGGGGAGCTGTTTTTT.

The rearrangement joins TRBV5-1 to TRBJ1-1; D remains ambiguous. Trimming stripped 4 bases from V and 0 bases from J, with 16 bases between. CDR1 is SGHRS and CDR2 is YFSETQ in the germline V gene. The CDR3 consists of 16 residues. The CDR3 here is CASSPILSILNTEAFF. DNA for the CDR3: TGCGCCAGCAGCCCCATCCTCAGTATACTGAACACTGAAGCTTTCTTT.

The V call is TRBV12-3 or TRBV12-4, the J call TRBJ1-2; TRBD1 matches at 8 bases. V lost 5 bases and J lost 6; bases outside the gene matches: 5. CDR3 length: 13 residues. The DNA of the CDR3 is TGTGCCAGCAGTGCTAGACAGGGGAATGGCTACACCTTC. Residues: CASSARQGNGYTF.

The J gene is TRBJ1-6, the V gene TRBV5-4; D might be TRBD1 (6 bases). Trimming stripped 0 bases from V and 7 bases from J, with 14 bases between. The CDR3 extends over 16 amino acids. Germline V lookup: CDR1 SGHNT, CDR2 YYREEE (reference sequence). In nucleotides, the CDR3 is TGTGCCAGCAGCTTGGAGGGGGTAACTAGAAATTCACCCCTCCACTTT. Encoded protein: CASSLEGVTRNSPLHF.

The DNA for the CDR3 is TGTGCCAGCAGCCCCACAGGGCAAGCTAACTATGGCTACACCTTC. Translated, it gives CASSPTGQANYGYTF. V and J are TRBV7-3 and TRBJ1-2; perhaps TRBD1 as D (6 bases). From germline, CDR1 is SGHTA and CDR2 FQGTGA. The CDR3 runs to 15 residues. V lost 5 bases and J lost 0, with 13 bases in between.

This clone was seen only once. The chain uses TRBV11-2 and TRBJ2-3, with D hard to call. The CDR3 is made up of 12 amino acids. CDR1 and CDR2 (germline): SGHAT, FQNNGV. V gave up 5 bases and J gave up 7 bases, with 10 bases separating them. The CDR3 nucleotides read TGTGCCAGCAGCCGTAAGTTATATACGCAGTATTTT. Amino acids: CASSRKLYTQYF.

This clone was counted once. The chain employs TRBV2 and TRBJ1-3; no clear D gene. Trimming cost V 6 bases and J 6 bases, with 0 bases left between them. This CDR3 is 9 amino acids long. The germline CDR1 and CDR2 sequences are SNHLY and FYNNEI. The CDR3 coding sequence is TGTGCCAGCAGAAACACCATATATTTT. Translated: CASRNTIYF.

V and J are TRBV23-1 and TRBJ2-1; 12 bases are a match to TRBD1. TRBV23-1 is placed among ORFs of uncertain function. The CDR3 loop spans 18 amino acids. V lost 1 base to trimming and J lost 7 bases; unmatched junction nucleotides: 11. The CDR3 is CASSQYCQGQGAFNEQFF. The CDR3 DNA is TGCGCCAGCAGTCAATATTGCCAGGGACAGGGGGCGTTTAATGAGCAGTTCTTC.

The gene calls are TRBV28 and TRBJ1-4; D is uncertain. Germline loops: CDR1 MDHEN, CDR2 SYDVKM. The CDR3 has 13 residues. V was pared by 6 bases and J by 0 bases, with 5 bases between. The CDR3 loop is CASSRATNEKLFF. CDR3 bases: TGTGCCAGCAGCCGGGCAACTAATGAAAAACTGTTTTTT.